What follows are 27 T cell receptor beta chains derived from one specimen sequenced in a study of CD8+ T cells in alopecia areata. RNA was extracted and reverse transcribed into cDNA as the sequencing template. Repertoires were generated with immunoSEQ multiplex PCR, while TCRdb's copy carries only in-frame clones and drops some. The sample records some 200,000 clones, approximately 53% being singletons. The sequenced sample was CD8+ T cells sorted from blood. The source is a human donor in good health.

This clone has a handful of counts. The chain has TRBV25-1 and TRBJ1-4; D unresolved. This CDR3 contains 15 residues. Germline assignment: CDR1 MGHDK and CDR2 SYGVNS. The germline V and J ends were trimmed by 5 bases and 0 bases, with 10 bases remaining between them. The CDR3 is CASSPTTATNEKLFF. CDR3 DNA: TGTGCCAGCAGTCCGACGACCGCAACTAATGAAAAACTGTTTTTT. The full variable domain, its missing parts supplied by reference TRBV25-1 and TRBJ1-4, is EADIYQTPRYLVIGTGKKITLECSQTMGHDKMYWYQQDPGMELHLIHYSYGVNSTEKGDLSSESTVSRIRTEHFPLTLESARPSHTSQYLCASSPTTATNEKLFFGSGTQLSVL.

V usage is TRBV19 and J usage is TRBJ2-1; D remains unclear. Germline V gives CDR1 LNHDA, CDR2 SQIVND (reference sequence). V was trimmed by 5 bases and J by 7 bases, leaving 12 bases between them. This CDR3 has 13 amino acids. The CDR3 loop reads CASSPLGLNEQFF. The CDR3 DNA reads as TGTGCCAGTAGTCCTCTGGGTTTGAATGAGCAGTTCTTC. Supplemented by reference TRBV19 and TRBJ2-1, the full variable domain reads DGGITQSPKYLFRKEGQNVTLSCEQNLNHDAMYWYRQDPGQGLRLIYYSQIVNDFQKGDIAEGYSVSREKKESFPLTVTSAQKNPTAFYLCASSPLGLNEQFFGPGTRLTVL.

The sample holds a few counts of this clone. This CDR3 is CASSTGLAEVYF. The CDR3 DNA is TGCGCCAGCAGCACGGGACTAGCGGAAGTGTACTTC. The rearrangement links TRBV5-1 to TRBJ2-5; 11 bases agree with TRBD2. In germline, CDR1 is SGHRS, CDR2 YFSETQ. V gave up 4 bases and J gave up 13 bases; unmatched junction bases: 6. The CDR3 loop spans 12 amino acids.

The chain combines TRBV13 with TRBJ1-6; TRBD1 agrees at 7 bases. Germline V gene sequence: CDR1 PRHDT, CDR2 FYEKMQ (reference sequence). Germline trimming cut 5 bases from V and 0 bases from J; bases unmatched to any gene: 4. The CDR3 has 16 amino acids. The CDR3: CASSLTGDSYNSPLHF. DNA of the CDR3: TGTGCCAGCAGCCTAACAGGGGACTCCTATAATTCACCCCTCCACTTT.

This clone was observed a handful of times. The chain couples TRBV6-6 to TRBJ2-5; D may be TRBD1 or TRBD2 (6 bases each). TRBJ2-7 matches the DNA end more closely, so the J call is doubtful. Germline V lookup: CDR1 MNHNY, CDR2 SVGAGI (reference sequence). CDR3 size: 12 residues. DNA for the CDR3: TGTGCCAGCAGAGGGGGGCTCTACGAGCAGTACTTC. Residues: CASRGGLYEQYF.

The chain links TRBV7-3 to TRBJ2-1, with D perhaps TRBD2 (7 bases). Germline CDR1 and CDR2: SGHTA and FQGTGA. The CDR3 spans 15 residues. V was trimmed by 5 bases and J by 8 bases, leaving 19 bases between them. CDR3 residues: CASSPSGGALDEQFF. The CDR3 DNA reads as TGTGCCAGCAGCCCTTCTGGGGGGGCCTTGGATGAGCAGTTCTTC.

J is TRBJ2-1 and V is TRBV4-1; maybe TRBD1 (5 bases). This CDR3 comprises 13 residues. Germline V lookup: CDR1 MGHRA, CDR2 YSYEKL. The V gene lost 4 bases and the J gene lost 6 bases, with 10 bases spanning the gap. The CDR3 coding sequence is TGCGCCAGCAGCCGAATTAGGGGCAATGAGCAGTTCTTC. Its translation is CASSRIRGNEQFF.

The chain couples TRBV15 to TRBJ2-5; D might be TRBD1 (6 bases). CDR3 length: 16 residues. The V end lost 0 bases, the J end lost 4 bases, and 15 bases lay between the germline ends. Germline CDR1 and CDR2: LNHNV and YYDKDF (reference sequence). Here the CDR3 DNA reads TGTGCCACCAGCAGAGATGGCAGGGGAGTATTAGAGACCCAGTACTTC. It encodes CATSRDGRGVLETQYF. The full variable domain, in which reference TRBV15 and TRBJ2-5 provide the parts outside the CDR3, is DAMVIQNPRYQVTQFGKPVTLSCSQTLNHNVMYWYQQKSSQAPKLLFHYYDKDFNNEADTPDNFQSRRPNTSFCFLDIRSPGLGDTAMYLCATSRDGRGVLETQYFGPGTRLLVL.

The CDR3 region has the DNA TGTGCCAGCAGCTTGGGGTATGACGATGAGCAGTTCTTC. Protein sequence: CASSLGYDDEQFF. The rearrangement uses TRBV7-8 and TRBJ2-1; no reliable D call. Germline V gene data show CDR1 as SGHVS and CDR2 as FQNEAQ. V lost 3 bases, J lost 8 bases, and 11 bases lay in between. This CDR3 comprises 13 residues.

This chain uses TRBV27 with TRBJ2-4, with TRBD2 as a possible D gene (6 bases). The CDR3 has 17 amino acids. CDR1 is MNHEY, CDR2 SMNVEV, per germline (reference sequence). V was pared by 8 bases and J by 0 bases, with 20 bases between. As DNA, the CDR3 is TGTGCCAGCGCGGGCGGGGCAGCACTTCAAGCCAAAAACATTCAGTACTTC. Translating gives CASAGGAALQAKNIQYF.

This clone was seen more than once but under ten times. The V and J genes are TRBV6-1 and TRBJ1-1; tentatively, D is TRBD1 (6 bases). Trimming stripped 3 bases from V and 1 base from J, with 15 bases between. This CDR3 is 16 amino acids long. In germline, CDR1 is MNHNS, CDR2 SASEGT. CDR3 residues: CASSDAIDRPNTEAFF. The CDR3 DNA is TGTGCCAGCAGTGATGCAATAGACAGGCCGAACACTGAAGCTTTCTTT.

The CDR3 region has the DNA TGCAGCGTAGCCGACAGGGGGACCTACGAGCAGTACTTC. It specifies CSVADRGTYEQYF. The J gene is TRBJ2-7, the V gene TRBV29-1; 9 bases are a match to TRBD1. Germline values: CDR1 SQVTM, CDR2 ANQGSEA. The CDR3 contains 13 residues. Unmatched junction bases numbered 5, after V lost 6 bases and J lost 2 bases.

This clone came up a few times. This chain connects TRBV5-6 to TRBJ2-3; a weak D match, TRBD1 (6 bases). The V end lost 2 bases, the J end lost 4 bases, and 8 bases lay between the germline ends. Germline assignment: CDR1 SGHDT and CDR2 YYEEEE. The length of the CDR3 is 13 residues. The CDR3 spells CASSFGQPDTQYF. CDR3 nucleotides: TGTGCCAGCAGCTTCGGACAGCCAGATACGCAGTATTTT. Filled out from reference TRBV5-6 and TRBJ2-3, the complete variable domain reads DAGVTQSPTHLIKTRGQQVTLRCSPKSGHDTVSWYQQALGQGPQFIFQYYEEEERQRGNFPDRFSGHQFPNYSSELNVNALLLGDSALYLCASSFGQPDTQYFGPGTRLTVL.

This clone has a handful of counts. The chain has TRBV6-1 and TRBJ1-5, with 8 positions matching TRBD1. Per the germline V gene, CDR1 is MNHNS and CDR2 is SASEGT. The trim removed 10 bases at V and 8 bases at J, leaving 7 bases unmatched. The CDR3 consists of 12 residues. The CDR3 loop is CAIRQGREPQHF. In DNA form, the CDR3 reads TGTGCCATACGACAGGGGCGGGAGCCCCAGCATTTT.

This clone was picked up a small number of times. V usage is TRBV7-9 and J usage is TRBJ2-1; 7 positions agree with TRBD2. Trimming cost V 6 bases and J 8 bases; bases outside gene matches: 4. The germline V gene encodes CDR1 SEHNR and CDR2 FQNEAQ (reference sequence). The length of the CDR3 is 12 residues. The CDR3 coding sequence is TGTGCCAGCAGGGGACTACGCGATGAGCAGTTCTTC. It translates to CASRGLRDEQFF.

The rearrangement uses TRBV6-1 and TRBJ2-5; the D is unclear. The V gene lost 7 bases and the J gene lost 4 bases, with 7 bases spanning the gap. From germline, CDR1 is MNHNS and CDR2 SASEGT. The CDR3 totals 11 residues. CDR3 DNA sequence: TGTGCCAGCAAGCGAGGAGAGACCCAGTACTTC. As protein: CASKRGETQYF.

DNA of the CDR3: TGTGCCAGCAGCCGTGGACAGGGGATCTATGGCTACACCTTC. This sequence encodes CASSRGQGIYGYTF. The rearrangement joins TRBV7-9 to TRBJ1-2, with 9 bases fitting TRBD1. Per germline, CDR1 SEHNR and CDR2 FQNEAQ (reference sequence). The J segment lost 4 bases and the V segment lost 5 bases, leaving 5 bases of the junction unmatched. The CDR3 covers 14 residues.

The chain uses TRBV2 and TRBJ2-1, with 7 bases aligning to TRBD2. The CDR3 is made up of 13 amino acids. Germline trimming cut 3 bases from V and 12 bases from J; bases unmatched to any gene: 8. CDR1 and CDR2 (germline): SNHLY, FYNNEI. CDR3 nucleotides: TGTGCCAGCAGTGAGAGTCTGGGGGAGGGGCAGTTCTTC. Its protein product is CASSESLGEGQFF.

The CDR3 region is CSVNLLQGQAGELFF. In nucleotides, the CDR3 is TGCAGCGTGAACCTACTACAGGGACAGGCCGGGGAGCTGTTTTTT. The chain combines TRBV29-1 with TRBJ2-2; 8 bases agree with TRBD1. CDR3 length: 15 amino acids. V lost 6 bases, J lost 6 bases, and 12 bases stayed unmatched. The germline CDR1 and CDR2 sequences are SQVTM and ANQGSEA.

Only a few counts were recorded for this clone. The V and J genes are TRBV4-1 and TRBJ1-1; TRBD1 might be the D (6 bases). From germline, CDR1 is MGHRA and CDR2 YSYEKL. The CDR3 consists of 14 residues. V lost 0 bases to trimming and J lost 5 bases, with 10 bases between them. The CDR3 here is CASSQDWGATEAFF. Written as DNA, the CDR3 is TGCGCCAGCAGCCAAGATTGGGGGGCAACTGAAGCTTTCTTT.

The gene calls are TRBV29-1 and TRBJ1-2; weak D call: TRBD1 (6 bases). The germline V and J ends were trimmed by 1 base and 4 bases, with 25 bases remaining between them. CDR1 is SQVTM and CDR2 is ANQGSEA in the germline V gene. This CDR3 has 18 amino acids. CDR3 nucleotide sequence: TGCAGCGTTGAAGGCCTGCGGCAGGGGAACAAGCCTAGCTATGGCTACACCTTC. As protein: CSVEGLRQGNKPSYGYTF.

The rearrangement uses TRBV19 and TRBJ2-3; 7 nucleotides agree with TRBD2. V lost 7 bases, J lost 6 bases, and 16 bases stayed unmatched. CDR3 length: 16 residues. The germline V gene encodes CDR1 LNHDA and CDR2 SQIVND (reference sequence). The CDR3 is CASTPGASGDFDTQYF. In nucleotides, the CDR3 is TGTGCCAGTACCCCCGGGGCTAGCGGAGACTTTGATACGCAGTATTTT.

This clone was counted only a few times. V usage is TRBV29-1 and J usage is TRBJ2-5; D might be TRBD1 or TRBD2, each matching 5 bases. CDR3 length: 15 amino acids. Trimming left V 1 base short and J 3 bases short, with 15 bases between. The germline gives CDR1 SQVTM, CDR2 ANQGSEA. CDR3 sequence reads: CSVEAQGIGEETQYF. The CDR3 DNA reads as TGCAGCGTTGAAGCCCAGGGTATCGGGGAAGAGACCCAGTACTTC.

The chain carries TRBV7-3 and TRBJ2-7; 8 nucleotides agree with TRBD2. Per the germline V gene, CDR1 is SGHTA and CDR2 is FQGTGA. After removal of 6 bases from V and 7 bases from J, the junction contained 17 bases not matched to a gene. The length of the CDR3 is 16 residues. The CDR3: CASSWGVGGERREQYF. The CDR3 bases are TGTGCCAGCAGTTGGGGCGTCGGGGGGGAAAGAAGAGAGCAGTACTTC.

The CDR3 nucleotides read TGTGCCAGCAGCCTAGATCCTAATGGGGATACGCAGTATTTT. This encodes CASSLDPNGDTQYF. The chain links TRBV7-6 to TRBJ2-3; D is undetermined. V was cut by 5 bases and J by 6 bases, with 15 bases left in between. Germline assignment: CDR1 SGHVS and CDR2 FNYEAQ. The CDR3 is 14 amino acids.

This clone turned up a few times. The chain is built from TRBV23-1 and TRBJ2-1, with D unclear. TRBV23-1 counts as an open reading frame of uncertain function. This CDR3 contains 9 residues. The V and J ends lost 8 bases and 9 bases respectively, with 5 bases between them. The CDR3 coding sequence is TGCGCCAGCTATAGTGAGCAGTTCTTC. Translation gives CASYSEQFF.

DNA of the CDR3: TGCGCCAGCAGCTTGCCCCCCCGGGTGGGGCCCTACGAGCAGTACTTC. It is translated as CASSLPPRVGPYEQYF. This chain uses TRBV5-1 with TRBJ2-7; TRBD1 might be the D (5 bases). Germline V gives CDR1 SGHRS, CDR2 YFSETQ. This CDR3 has 16 residues. The V end was cut by 1 base, the J end by 2 bases, with 16 bases between.